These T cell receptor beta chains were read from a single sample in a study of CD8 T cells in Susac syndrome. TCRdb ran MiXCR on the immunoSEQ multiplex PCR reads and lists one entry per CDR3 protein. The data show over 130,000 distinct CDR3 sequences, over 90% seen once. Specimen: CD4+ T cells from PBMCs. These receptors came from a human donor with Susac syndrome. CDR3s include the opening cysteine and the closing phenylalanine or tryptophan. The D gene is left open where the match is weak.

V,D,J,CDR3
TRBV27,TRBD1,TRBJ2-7,CASSRQGGFEQYF
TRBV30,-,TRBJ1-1,CAWIRVRAAFF
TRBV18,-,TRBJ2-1,CASSLGGRLNEQFF
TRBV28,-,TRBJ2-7,CASTSTGEQYF
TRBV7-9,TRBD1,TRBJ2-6,CASSPGTGRSGANVLTF
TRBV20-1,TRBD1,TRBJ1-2,CSARGMMGQGSGYTF
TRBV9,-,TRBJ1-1,CASSPYKNTEAFF
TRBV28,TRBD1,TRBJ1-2,CASSFGQGYGYTF
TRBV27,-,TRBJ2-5,CASTALAGGRKTQYF
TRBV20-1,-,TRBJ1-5,CSARDEMGGNQPQHF
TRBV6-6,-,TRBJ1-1,CASSDRDLGKAAEAFF
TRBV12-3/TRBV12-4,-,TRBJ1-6,CASRPGAQGNSPLHF
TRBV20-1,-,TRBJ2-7,CSAMTGNEQYF
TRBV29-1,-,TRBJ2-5,CSVAQRRETQYF
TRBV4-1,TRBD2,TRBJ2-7,CASSPSGTTYEQYF
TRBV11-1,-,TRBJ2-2,CASSLTQRNTGELFF
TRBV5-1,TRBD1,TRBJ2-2,CASSYAQGKAGELFF
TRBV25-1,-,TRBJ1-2,CASSEYPWLYGYTF
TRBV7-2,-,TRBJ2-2,CASRLMRPAELFF
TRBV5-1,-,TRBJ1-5,CASSYVVAALSNQPQHF
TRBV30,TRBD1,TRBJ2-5,CAWSLTGGQETQYF
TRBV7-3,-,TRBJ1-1,CASSLGQVNSGTEAFF
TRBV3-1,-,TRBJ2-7,CASSQNDPRREQYF
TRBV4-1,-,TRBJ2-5,CASSEQRTQETQYF
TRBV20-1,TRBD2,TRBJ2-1,CSARDAGLATNEQFF
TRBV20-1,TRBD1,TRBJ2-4,CSARDRGDIQYF
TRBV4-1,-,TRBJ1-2,CASSQRTDYGYTF
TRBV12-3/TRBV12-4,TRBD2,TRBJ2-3,CASSPAKLAGATDTQYF
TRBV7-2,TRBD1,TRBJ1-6,CASSRRQGDSPLHF
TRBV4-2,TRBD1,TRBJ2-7,CASSKGQGAYEQYF
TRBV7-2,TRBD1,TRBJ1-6,CASSEQGARNSPLHF
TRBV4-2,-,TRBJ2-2,CASSRRADSNTGELFF
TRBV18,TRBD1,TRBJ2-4,CASTGGAAKNIQYF
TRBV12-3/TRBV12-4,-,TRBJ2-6,CASSLQGGSGANVLTF
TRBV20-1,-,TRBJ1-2,CSARGSNYGYTF
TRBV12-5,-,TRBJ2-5,CASGLAEGTQYF
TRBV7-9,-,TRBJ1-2,CASSPNPYGYTF
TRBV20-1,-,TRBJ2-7,CSARVSNGYEQYF
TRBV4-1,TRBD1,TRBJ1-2,CASSPGQGGYGYTF
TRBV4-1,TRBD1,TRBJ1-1,CASSHIGQGGTEAFF
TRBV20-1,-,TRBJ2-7,CSAPGGYEQYF
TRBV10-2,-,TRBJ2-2,CASSEYGNTGELFF
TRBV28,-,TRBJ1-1,CAGRSQGNTEAFF
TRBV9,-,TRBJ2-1,CASSTSAPRGDEQFF
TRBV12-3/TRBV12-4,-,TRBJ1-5,CASSLTRVNQPQHF
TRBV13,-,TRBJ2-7,CASTLRGVHQQYF
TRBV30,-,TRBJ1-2,CAWSSIPSNYGYTF
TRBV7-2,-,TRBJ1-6,CASSLDLSPLHF
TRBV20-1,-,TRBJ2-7,CSAREVRRGSYEQYF
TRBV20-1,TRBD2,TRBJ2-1,CSAFRLAGARDEQFF
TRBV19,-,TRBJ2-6,CASSNGPSGANVLTF
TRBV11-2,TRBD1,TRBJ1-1,CASSLRDRNTEAFF
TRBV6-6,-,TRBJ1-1,CASSYPGMMNTEAFF
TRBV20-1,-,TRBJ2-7,CSARDLTGGGDEQYF
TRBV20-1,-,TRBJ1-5,CSAEVQTMGNQPQHF
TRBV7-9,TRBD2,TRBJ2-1,CASSLGGLAGAREQFF
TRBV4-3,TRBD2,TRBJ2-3,CASSQLAGDTQYF
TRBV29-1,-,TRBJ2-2,CSVGGGSNTGELFF
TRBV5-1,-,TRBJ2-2,CASSLRLDTGELFF